This T cell receptor (beta chain) stems from a study of beta chain features in type 1 diabetes. Expressed TCRB transcripts were sequenced because the entire RNA isolate underwent reverse transcription. The repertoire was sequenced with immunoSEQ multiplex PCR; TCRdb's copy has only in-frame clones and lacks some. In the table there are 150,000 to 200,000 clones, about 13% of which are singletons. The CDR3 extends over 13 amino acids. J was trimmed by 1 base and V by 3 bases; bases with no gene match: 1. Germline loops: CDR1 SQVTM, CDR2 ANQGSEA. A single heparinised blood sample, averaging roughly 110 mL, was obtained per donor.

V usage is TRBV29-1 and J usage is TRBJ1-1, with 8 bases that match TRBD1. The clonotype comes from a woman aged 18-35 years in good health. Sequencing used central memory CD4+ T cells from blood. CDR3 loop: CSVDDRGNTEAFF. In nucleotides, the CDR3 is TGCAGCGTTGACGACAGGGGGAACACTGAAGCTTTCTTT.